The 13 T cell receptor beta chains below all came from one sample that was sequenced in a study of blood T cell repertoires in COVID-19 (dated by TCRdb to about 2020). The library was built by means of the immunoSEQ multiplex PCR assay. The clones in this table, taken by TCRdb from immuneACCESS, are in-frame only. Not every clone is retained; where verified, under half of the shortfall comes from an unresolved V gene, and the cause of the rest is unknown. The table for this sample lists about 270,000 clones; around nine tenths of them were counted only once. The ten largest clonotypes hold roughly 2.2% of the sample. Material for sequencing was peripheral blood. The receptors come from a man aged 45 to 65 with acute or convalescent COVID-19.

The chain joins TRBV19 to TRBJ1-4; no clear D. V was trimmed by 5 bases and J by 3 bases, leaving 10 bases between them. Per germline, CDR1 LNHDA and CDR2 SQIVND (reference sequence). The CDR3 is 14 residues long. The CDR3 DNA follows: TGTGCCAGTAGTCGGAGGGAGGCTAATGAAAAACTGTTTTTT. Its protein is CASSRREANEKLFF.

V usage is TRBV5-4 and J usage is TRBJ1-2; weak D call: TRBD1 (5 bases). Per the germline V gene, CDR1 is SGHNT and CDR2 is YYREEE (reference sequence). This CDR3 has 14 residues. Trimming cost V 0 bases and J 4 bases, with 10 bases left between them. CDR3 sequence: CASSLGREGYGYTF. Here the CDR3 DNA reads TGTGCCAGCAGCTTGGGCAGGGAGGGCTATGGCTACACCTTC.

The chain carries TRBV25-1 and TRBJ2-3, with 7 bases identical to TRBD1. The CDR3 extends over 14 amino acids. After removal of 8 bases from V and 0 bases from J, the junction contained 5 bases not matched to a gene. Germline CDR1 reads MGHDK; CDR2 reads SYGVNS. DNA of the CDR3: TGTGCCAGCGGATCGACAGGGAGCACAGATACGCAGTATTTT. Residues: CASGSTGSTDTQYF.

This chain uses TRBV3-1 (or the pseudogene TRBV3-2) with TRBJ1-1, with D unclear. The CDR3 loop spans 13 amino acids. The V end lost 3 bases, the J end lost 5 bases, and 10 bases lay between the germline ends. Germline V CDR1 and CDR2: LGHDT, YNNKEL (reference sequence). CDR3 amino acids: CASSHPRFTEAFF. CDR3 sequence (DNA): TGTGCCAGCAGCCACCCCAGATTTACTGAAGCTTTCTTT.

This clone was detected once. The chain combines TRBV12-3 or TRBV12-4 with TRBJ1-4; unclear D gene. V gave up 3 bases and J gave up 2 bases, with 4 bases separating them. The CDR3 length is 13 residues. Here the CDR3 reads CASSFNTNEKLFF. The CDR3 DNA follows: TGTGCCAGCAGTTTTAATACTAATGAAAAACTGTTTTTT.

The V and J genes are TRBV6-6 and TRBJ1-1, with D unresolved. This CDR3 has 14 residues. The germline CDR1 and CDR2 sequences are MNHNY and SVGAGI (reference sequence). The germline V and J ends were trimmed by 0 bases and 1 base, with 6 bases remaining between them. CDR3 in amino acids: CASSYSRQNTEAFF. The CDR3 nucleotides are TGTGCCAGCAGTTACTCGAGACAGAACACTGAAGCTTTCTTT.

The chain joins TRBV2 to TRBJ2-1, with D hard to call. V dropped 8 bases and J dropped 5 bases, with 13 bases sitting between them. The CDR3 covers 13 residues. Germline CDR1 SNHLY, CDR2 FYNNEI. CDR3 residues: CASSMEPNNEQFF. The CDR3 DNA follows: TGTGCCAGCTCGATGGAGCCCAACAATGAGCAGTTCTTC.

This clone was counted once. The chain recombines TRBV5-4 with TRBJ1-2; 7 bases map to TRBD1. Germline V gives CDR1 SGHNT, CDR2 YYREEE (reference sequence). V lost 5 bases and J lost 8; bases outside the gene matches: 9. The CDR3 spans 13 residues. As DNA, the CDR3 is TGTGCCAGCAGTGATAGCAGGGGGTTAGGCTACACCTTC. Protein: CASSDSRGLGYTF.

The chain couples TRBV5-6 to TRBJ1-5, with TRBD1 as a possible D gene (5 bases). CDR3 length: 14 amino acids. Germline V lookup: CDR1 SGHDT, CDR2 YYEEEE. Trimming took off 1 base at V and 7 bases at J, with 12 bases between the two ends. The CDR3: CASSLRGMGQPQHF. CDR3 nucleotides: TGTGCCAGCAGCTTGAGGGGAATGGGGCAGCCCCAGCATTTT.

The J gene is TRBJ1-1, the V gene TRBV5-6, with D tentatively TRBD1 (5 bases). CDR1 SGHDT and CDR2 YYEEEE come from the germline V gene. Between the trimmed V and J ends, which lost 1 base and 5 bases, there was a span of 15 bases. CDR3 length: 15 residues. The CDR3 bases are TGTGCCAGCAGCTTGTATCGGGAGGGGCGGACTGAAGCTTTCTTT. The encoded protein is CASSLYREGRTEAFF.

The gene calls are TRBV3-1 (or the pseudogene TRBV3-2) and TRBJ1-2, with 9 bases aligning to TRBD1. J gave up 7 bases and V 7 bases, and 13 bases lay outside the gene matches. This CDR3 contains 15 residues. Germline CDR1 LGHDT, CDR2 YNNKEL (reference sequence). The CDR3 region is CASNSGGQGTGGYTF. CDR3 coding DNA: TGTGCCAGCAATAGTGGAGGACAGGGGACGGGTGGCTACACCTTC.

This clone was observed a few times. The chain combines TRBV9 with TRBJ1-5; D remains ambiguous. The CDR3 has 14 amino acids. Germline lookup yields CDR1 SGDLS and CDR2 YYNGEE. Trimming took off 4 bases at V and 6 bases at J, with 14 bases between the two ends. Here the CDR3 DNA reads TGTGCCAGCAGCCCCAGACTTAGTTCTCAGCCCCAGCATTTT. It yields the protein CASSPRLSSQPQHF. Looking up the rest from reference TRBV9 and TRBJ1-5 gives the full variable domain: DSGVTQTPKHLITATGQRVTLRCSPRSGDLSVYWYQQSLDQGLQFLIQYYNGEERAKGNILERFSAQQFPDLHSELNLSSLELGDSALYFCASSPRLSSQPQHFGDGTRLSIL.

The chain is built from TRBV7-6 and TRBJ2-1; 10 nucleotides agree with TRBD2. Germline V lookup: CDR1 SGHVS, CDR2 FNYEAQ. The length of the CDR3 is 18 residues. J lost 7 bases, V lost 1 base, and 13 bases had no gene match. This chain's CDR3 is CASSLVGSGGPVGNEQFF. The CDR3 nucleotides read TGTGCCAGCAGCTTAGTGGGTAGCGGGGGGCCGGTGGGGAATGAGCAGTTCTTC.